This T cell receptor beta chain was profiled in a study of naive and memory T cell subsets. This clonotype was counted many times. The V segment lost 11 bases and the J segment 3 bases; nucleotides outside the gene matches: 11. The CDR3 spans 14 residues. Cells stained for CD3, CD4, CD8, CD45RA and CD27 were sorted into four subsets. The beta constant-region primer was an equimolar mix of two oligonucleotides covering TRBC1 and TRBC2. TCRdb fed the UMI-ligation and nested PCR reads into MiXCR, producing one record per CDR3 protein. The sample lists tens of thousands of distinct CDR3 sequences, around 13% occurring once.

The chain recombines TRBV12-3 or TRBV12-4 with TRBJ2-3, with 7 bases aligning to TRBD2. Sequencing was done on a sample of central memory CD4+ T cells from blood. This receptor was identified in a human donor in good health. For the CDR3, the DNA is TGTGCCGGGGGAGGGGAGGGAACAACAGATACGCAGTATTTT. Translating gives CAGGGEGTTDTQYF.